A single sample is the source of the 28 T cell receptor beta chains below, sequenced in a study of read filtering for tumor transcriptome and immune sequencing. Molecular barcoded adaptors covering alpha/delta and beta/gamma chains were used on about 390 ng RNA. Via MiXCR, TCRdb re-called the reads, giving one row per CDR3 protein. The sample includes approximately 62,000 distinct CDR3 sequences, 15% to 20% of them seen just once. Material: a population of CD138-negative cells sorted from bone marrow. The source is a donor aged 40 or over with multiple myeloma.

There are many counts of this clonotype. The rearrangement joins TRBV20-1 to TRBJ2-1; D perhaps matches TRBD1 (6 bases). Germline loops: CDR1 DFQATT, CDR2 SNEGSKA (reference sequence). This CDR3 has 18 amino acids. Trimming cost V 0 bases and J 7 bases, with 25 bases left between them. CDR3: CSARDRPPGVPTRNEQFF. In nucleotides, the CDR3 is TGCAGTGCTAGAGACCGGCCGCCAGGGGTTCCAACGAGGAATGAGCAGTTCTTC.

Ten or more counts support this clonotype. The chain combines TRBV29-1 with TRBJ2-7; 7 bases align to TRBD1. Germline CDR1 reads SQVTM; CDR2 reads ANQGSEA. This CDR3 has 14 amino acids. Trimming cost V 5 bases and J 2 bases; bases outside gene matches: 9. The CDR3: CSVSPRQGTYEQYF. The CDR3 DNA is TGCAGCGTTAGCCCGAGACAGGGTACCTACGAGCAGTACTTC.

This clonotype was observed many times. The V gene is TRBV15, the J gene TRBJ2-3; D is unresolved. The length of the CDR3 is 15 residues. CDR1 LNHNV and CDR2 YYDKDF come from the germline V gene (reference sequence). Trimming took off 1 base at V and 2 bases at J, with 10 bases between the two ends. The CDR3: CATSRAVGHTDTQYF. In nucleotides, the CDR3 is TGTGCCACCAGCAGAGCTGTGGGTCACACAGATACGCAGTATTTT.

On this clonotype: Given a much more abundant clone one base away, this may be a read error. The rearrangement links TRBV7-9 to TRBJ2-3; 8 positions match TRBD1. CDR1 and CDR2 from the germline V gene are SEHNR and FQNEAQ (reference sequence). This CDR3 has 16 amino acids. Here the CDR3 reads CTSSFEVAGGADTQYF. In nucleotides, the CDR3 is TGTACCAGCAGCTTCGAGGTTGCAGGGGGCGCAGATACGCAGTATTTT.

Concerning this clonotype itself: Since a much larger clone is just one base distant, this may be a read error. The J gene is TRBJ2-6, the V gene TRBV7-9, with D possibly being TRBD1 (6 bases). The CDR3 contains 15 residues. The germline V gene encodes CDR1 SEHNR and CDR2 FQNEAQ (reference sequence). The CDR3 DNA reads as TGTGCCAGCAGCCCGACAGGCCCTGGGGCCGACGTCCTGACTTTC. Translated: CASSPTGPGADVLTF.

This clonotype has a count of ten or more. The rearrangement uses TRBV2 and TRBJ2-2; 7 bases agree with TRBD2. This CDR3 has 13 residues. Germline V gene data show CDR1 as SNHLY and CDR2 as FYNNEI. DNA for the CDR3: TGTGTGACACACCGGGGGAGGGACGGGGAGCTGTTTTTT. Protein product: CVTHRGRDGELFF.

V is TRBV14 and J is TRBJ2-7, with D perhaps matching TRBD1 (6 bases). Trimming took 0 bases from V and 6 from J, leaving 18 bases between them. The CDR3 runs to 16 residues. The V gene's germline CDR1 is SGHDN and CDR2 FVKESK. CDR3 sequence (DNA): TGTGCCAGCAGCCAAGATACAGGGACGGTGGCCACCGAGCAGTACTTC. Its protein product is CASSQDTGTVATEQYF.

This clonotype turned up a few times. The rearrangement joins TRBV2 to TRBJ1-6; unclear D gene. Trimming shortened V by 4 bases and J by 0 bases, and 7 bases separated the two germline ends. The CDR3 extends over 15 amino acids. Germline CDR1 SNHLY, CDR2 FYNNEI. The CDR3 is CASSVGDSYNSPLHF. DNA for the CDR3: TGTGCCAGCAGTGTTGGAGACTCCTATAATTCACCCCTCCACTTT.

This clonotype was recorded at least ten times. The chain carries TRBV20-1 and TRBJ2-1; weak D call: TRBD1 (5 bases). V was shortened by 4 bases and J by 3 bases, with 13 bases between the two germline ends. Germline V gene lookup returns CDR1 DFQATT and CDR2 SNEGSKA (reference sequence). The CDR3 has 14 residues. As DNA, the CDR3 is TGCAGTGCTATCCGGCCCCAGGGCTACAATGAGCAGTTCTTC. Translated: CSAIRPQGYNEQFF.

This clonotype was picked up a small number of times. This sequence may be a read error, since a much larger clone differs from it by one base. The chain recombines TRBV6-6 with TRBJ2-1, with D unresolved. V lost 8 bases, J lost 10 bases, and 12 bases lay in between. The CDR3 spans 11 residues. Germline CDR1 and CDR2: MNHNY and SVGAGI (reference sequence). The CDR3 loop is CASGQVTEQFF. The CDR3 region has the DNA TGTGCCAGCGGTCAGGTCACCGAGCAGTTCTTC.

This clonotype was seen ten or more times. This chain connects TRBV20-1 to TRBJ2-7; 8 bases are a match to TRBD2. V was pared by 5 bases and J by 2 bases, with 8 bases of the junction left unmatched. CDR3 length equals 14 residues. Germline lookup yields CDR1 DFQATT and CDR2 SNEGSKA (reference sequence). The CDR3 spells CSAHLAGEAYEQYF. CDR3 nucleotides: TGCAGTGCTCACCTAGCGGGCGAAGCCTACGAGCAGTACTTC.

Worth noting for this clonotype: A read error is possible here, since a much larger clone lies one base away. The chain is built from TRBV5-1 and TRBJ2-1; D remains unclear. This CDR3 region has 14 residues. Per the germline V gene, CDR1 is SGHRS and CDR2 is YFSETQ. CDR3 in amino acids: CASSLGQAYNVQFF. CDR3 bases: TGCGCCAGCAGCTTAGGGCAGGCGTACAATGTGCAGTTCTTC.

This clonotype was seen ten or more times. The CDR3 DNA follows: TGCGCCAGCAGCTTGTGGGGCCTTAGCGGGAACCCCTACGAGCAGTACTTC. Its translation is CASSLWGLSGNPYEQYF. The chain is built from TRBV5-1 and TRBJ2-7; 8 bases line up with TRBD2. Trimming removed 1 base from V and 2 bases from J; junction bases left unmatched: 11. The CDR3 runs to 17 residues. CDR1 and CDR2 (germline): SGHRS, YFSETQ.

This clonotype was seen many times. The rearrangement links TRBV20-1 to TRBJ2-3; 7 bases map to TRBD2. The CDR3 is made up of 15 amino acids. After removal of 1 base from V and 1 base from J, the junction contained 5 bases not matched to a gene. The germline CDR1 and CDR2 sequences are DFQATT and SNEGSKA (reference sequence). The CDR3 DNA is TGCAGTGCTAGAGTCGGGCTAGCGGGCACAGATACGCAGTATTTT. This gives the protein CSARVGLAGTDTQYF.

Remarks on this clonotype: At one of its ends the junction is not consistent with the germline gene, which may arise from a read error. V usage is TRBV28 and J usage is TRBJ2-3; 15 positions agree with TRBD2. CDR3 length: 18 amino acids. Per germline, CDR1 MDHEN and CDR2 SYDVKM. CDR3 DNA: TGTGCCAGCAGTCCCGGACTAGCGGGGGGGCTCAGGACAGCTACGCAGTATTTT. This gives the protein CASSPGLAGGLRTATQYF.

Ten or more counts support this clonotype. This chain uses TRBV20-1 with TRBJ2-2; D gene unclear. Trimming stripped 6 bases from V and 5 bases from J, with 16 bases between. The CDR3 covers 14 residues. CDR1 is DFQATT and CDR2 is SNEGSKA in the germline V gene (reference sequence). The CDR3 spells CSARGGISTGELFF. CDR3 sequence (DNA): TGCAGTGCCCGAGGTGGGATCAGTACCGGGGAGCTGTTTTTT.

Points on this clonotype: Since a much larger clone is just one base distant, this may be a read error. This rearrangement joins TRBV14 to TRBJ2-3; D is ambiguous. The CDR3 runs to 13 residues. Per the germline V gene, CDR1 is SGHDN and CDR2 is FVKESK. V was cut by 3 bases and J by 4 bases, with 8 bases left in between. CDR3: CASSHFHADTQYF. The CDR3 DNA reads TGTGCCAGCAGCCACTTCCATGCAGATACGCAGTATTTT.

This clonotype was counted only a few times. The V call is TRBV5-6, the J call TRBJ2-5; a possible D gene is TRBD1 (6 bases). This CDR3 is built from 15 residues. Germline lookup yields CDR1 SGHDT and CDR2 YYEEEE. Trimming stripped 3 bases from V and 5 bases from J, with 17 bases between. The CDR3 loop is CASSWYLAGVETQYF. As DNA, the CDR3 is TGTGCCAGCAGCTGGTACCTGGCAGGGGTGGAGACCCAGTACTTC. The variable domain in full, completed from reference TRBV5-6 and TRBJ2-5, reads DAGVTQSPTHLIKTRGQQVTLRCSPKSGHDTVSWYQQALGQGPQFIFQYYEEEERQRGNFPDRFSGHQFPNYSSELNVNALLLGDSALYLCASSWYLAGVETQYFGPGTRLLVL.

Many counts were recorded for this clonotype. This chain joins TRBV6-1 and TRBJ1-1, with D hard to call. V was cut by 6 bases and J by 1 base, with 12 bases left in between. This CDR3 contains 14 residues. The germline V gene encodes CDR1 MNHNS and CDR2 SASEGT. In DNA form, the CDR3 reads TGTGCCAGCAGGAAGACCTGGGGGAACACTGAAGCTTTCTTT. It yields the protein CASRKTWGNTEAFF.

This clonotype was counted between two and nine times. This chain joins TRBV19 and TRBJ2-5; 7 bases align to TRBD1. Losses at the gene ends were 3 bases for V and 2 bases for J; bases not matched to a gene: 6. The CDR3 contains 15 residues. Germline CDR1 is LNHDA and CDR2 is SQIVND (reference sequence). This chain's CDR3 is CASSITRGRQETQYF. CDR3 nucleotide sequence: TGTGCCAGTAGTATCACGAGGGGGCGGCAAGAGACCCAGTACTTC.

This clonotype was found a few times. CDR3 DNA: TGTGCCAGCAGCCAAAATGGGGCGGGTTTCGGTCAGCCCCAGCATTTT. Protein: CASSQNGAGFGQPQHF. The chain employs TRBV7-8 and TRBJ1-5; D is possibly TRBD1 (5 bases). The CDR3 covers 16 residues. V lost 5 bases and J 6 bases, leaving 20 bases between the germline ends. The germline V gene encodes CDR1 SGHVS and CDR2 FQNEAQ.

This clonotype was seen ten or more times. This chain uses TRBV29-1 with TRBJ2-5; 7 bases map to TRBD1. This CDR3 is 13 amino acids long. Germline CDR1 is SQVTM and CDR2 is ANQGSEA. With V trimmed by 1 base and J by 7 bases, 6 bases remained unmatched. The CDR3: CSVEGQGEGTQYF. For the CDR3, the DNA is TGCAGCGTTGAAGGACAGGGAGAGGGGACCCAGTACTTC.

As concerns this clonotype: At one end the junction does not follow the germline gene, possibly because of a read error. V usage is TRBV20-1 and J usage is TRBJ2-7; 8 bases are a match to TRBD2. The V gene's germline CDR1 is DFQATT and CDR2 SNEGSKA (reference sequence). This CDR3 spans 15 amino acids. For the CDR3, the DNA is TGCAGTGCTAGACTACCCAGCGGGAGTGTCTACGGGCAGTACTTC. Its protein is CSARLPSGSVYGQYF.

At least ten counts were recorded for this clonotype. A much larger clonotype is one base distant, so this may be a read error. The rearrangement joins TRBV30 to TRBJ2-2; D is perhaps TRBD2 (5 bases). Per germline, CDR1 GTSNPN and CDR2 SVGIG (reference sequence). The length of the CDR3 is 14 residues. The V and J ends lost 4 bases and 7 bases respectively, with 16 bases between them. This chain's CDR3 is CAWTFSFGGGELFF. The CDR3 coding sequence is TGTGCCTGGACTTTTAGCTTTGGAGGCGGGGAGCTGTTTTTT.

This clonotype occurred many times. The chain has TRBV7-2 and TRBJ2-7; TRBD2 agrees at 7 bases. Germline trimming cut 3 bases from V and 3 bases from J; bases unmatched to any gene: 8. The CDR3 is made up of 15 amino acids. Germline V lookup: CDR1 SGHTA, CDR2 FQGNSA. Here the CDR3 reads CASSFSGSSGYEQYF. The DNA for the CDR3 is TGTGCCAGCAGCTTTTCGGGTTCTAGCGGCTACGAGCAGTACTTC.

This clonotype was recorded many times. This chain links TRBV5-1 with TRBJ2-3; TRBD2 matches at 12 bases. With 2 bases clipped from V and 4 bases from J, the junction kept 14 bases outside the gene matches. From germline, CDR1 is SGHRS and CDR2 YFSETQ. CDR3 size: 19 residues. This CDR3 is CASSFGLAGGPFLPDTQYF. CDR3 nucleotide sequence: TGCGCCAGCAGCTTTGGTCTAGCGGGGGGGCCGTTCCTGCCAGATACGCAGTATTTT.

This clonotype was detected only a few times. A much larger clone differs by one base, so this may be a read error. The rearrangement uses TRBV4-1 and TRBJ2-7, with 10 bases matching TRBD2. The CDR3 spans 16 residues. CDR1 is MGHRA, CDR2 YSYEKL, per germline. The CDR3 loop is CASSQRASGSSHEQYF. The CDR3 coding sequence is TGCGCCAGCAGCCAACGGGCTAGCGGGAGCTCCCACGAGCAGTACTTC.

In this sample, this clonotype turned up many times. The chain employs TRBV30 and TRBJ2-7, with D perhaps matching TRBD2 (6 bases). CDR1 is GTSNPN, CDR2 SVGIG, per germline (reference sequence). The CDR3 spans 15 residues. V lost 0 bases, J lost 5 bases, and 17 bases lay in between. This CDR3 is CAWSVRGNWGNEQYF. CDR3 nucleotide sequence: TGTGCCTGGAGTGTACGGGGGAACTGGGGGAACGAGCAGTACTTC.